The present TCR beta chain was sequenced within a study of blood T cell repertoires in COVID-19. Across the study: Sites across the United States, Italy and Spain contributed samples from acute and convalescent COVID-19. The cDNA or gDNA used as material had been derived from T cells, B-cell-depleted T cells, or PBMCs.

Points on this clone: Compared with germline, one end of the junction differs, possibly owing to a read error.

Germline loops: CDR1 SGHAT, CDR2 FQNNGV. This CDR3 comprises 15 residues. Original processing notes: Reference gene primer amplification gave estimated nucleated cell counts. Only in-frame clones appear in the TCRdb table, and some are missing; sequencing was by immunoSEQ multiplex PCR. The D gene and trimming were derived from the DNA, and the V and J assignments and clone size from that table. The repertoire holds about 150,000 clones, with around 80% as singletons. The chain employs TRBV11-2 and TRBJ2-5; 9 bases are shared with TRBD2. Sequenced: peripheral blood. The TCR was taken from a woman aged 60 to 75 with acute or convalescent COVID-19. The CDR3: CASTLAAGGQETQYF. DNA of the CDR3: TGTGCCAGCACCTTAGCGGCGGGGGGGCAAGAGACCCAGTACTTC.